These 6 T cell receptor beta chains were sequenced from one sample in a study of shared clonotypes between healthy human individuals. The naive CD8 fraction comprised CD45RO-negative cells positively selected for CCR7 and excluded terminally differentiated effector memory CD45RA+ cells. Produced via immunoSEQ multiplex PCR; TCRdb's table is partial and in-frame only. This table has around 2.1 million clones, approximately 94% appearing once. The sample taken for sequencing was naive CD8+ T cells from PBMCs. The source is a man younger than 35 in good health. Some clones in this sample may be carry-over from other donors' samples.

The chain recombines TRBV27 with TRBJ1-2; D ambiguous. The CDR3 consists of 16 residues. V dropped 5 bases and J dropped 0 bases, with 16 bases sitting between them. CDR1 is MNHEY, CDR2 SMNVEV, per germline (reference sequence). The CDR3 DNA is TGTGCCAGCAGTACGAGCCCCGGCTATCCTAACTATGGCTACACCTTC. Its translation: CASSTSPGYPNYGYTF.

The rearrangement links TRBV10-1 to TRBJ2-2; D gene ambiguous. Trimming took 5 bases from V and 6 from J, leaving 10 bases between them. The CDR3 consists of 13 residues. Per the germline V gene, CDR1 is WNHNN and CDR2 is SYGVQD (reference sequence). DNA for the CDR3: TGCGCCAGCAGTCCAGAGCTGGCCGGGGAGCTGTTTTTT. Protein sequence: CASSPELAGELFF.

This clone showed up just once. Other DNA sequences in the same sample also yield this CDR3. This rearrangement joins TRBV28 to TRBJ2-1, with D unresolved. CDR1 and CDR2 (germline): MDHEN, SYDVKM. With 2 bases removed from V and 1 base from J, the gap between germline ends came to 9 bases. CDR3 length: 15 residues. The CDR3 coding sequence is TGTGCCAGCAGTTTACCCAGCGCATCCTACAATGAGCAGTTCTTC. Translated: CASSLPSASYNEQFF.

J is TRBJ2-1 and V is TRBV27; D possibly corresponds to TRBD1 (6 bases). This CDR3 is 14 amino acids long. CDR1 MNHEY and CDR2 SMNVEV come from the germline V gene (reference sequence). Deletions cut 0 bases from V and 8 bases from J, with 11 bases between. The CDR3 nucleotides read TGTGCCAGCAGTTTATCCCCTCAGGGGCATGAGCAGTTCTTC. Encoded protein: CASSLSPQGHEQFF.

CDR3 loop: CASKRSRDGSLDYGYTF. The DNA of the CDR3 is TGTGCCAGCAAGAGGTCCAGGGACGGTTCCCTTGACTATGGCTACACCTTC. V is TRBV7-8 and J is TRBJ1-2; D may be TRBD1 (5 bases). The CDR3 extends over 17 amino acids. The germline gives CDR1 SGHVS, CDR2 FQNEAQ. V was pared by 7 bases and J by 3 bases, with 24 bases between.

J is TRBJ1-2 and V is TRBV27, with 9 nucleotides matching TRBD1. Trimming at V came to 6 bases and at J to 7 bases, leaving 9 bases not matched to a gene. This CDR3 has 14 residues. CDR1 and CDR2 from the germline V gene are MNHEY and SMNVEV (reference sequence). CDR3 DNA sequence: TGTGCCAGCAGCCTGGGACAGGGTTTCTCTGGCTACACCTTC. Its translation is CASSLGQGFSGYTF.